This T cell receptor (beta chain) was sequenced during a study of T cell responses to AZD1222 COVID-19 vaccine. Whole-study findings and limits: Of spike-specific TCRs, nearly half reportedly target regions left unmutated in variants. Repertoires were collected only later (after the peak T cell response had occurred). Spike-specific TCR breadth and depth both grew after two AZD1222 doses.

Trimming cost V 0 bases and J 4 bases, with 22 bases left between them. The germline V gene encodes CDR1 SGHNT and CDR2 YYREEE (reference sequence). The CDR3 loop spans 18 amino acids. A note on this clone: Antigen unknown.

Only in-frame clones appear in the TCRdb table, and some are missing; sequencing was by immunoSEQ multiplex PCR. This repertoire shows 80,000 to 95,000 clones, approximately 80% found once; its top ten account for 20% to 25%. The TCR sequence derives from an adult in good health. Sequenced here: peripheral blood, sampled on day 0 of AZD1222 vaccination. The chain carries TRBV5-4 and TRBJ1-2, with a possible D match to TRBD1 (5 bases). The CDR3 region is CASSLGNVGRGISYGYTF. For the CDR3, the DNA is TGTGCCAGCAGCTTGGGGAATGTGGGACGGGGGATTAGCTATGGCTACACCTTC.